These 20 T cell receptor beta chains share one sample of origin, sequenced in a study of OX40 agonist ivuxolimab in advanced cancers. Profiling relied on immunoSEQ multiplex PCR, and the TCRdb table lists in-frame clones only, not all of them. Of around 57,000 clones in the sample, about nine tenths were seen once. The sequencing used CD4+ or CD8+ T cells sorted from blood, collected in a trial of the OX40 agonist ivuxolimab. These receptor sequences come from an adult with an advanced solid tumor such as melanoma, head and neck, liver or kidney cancer.

This clone was seen a few times. V usage is TRBV7-8 and J usage is TRBJ2-1; tentative D call: TRBD1 (5 bases). V was pared by 1 base and J by 9 bases, with 13 bases between. This CDR3 comprises 14 residues. Germline CDR1 and CDR2: SGHVS and FQNEAQ. The CDR3 region is CASSLETETIEQFF. The CDR3 DNA is TGTGCCAGCAGCTTAGAGACAGAGACAATTGAGCAGTTCTTC.

The rearrangement links TRBV6-5 to TRBJ1-1, with unresolved D. V gave up 2 bases and J gave up 6 bases, with 4 bases separating them. CDR3 length: 11 residues. From germline, CDR1 is MNHEY and CDR2 SVGAGI. DNA for the CDR3: TGTGCCAGCAGTTACCAGTCTGAAGCTTTCTTT. Encoded protein: CASSYQSEAFF.

The V and J genes are TRBV9 and TRBJ2-7, with unresolved D. The CDR3 is 14 residues long. Trimming cost V 0 bases and J 0 bases, with 7 bases left between them. Germline CDR1 reads SGDLS; CDR2 reads YYNGEE. The CDR3 DNA reads as TGTGCCAGCAGCGTAGGTTTCAGCTCCTACGAGCAGTACTTC. Protein: CASSVGFSSYEQYF.

The rearrangement links TRBV28 to TRBJ1-2; 8 bases are shared with TRBD1. V dropped 6 bases and J dropped 8; count of bases not matched to a gene: 17. This CDR3 has 16 amino acids. The germline CDR1 and CDR2 sequences are MDHEN and SYDVKM. The CDR3 region has the DNA TGTGCCAGCAGGACACCGGCGGCAGGGGGCGCTGAGGGCTACACCTTC. It codes for CASRTPAAGGAEGYTF.

The CDR3 sequence: CAWSYRGGSEKLFF. Here the CDR3 DNA reads TGTGCCTGGAGTTATAGAGGTGGGAGTGAAAAACTGTTTTTT. This sequence joins TRBV30 and TRBJ1-4; D unclear. The CDR3 loop spans 14 amino acids. V shed 2 bases and J shed 7 bases, with 14 bases lying between them. Germline CDR1 and CDR2: GTSNPN and SVGIG (reference sequence).

This clone was recorded a few times. This chain connects TRBV7-2 to TRBJ2-5; D is unclear. Germline-derived CDR1 and CDR2 are SGHTA and FQGNSA. Trimming took off 1 base at V and 8 bases at J, with 11 bases between the two ends. This CDR3 contains 13 residues. CDR3 sequence reads: CASSLGPSGTQYF. The CDR3 bases are TGTGCCAGCAGCTTAGGCCCCTCAGGAACCCAGTACTTC.

This clone occurred a few times. The chain employs TRBV18 and TRBJ2-7, with D perhaps matching TRBD2 (6 bases). CDR1 is KGHSH and CDR2 is LQKENI in the germline V gene. This CDR3 is built from 14 residues. The germline V and J ends were trimmed by 4 bases and 6 bases, with 16 bases remaining between them. In nucleotides, the CDR3 is TGTGCCAGCTCACTCGGGACGGGGGAGGCCGAGCAGTACTTC. This sequence encodes CASSLGTGEAEQYF.

The rearrangement uses TRBV6-5 and TRBJ1-1, with D uncertain. This CDR3 has 15 residues. CDR1 MNHEY and CDR2 SVGAGI come from the germline V gene. The V gene lost 0 bases and the J gene lost 1 base, with 9 bases spanning the gap. The CDR3 protein is CASSYSSAGNTEAFF. Here the CDR3 DNA reads TGTGCCAGCAGTTACTCCTCGGCAGGGAACACTGAAGCTTTCTTT.

The V gene is TRBV7-9, the J gene TRBJ2-3; possibly TRBD1 or TRBD2 for D (6 bases each). Germline lookup yields CDR1 SEHNR and CDR2 FQNEAQ (reference sequence). The CDR3 runs to 12 residues. V was cut by 7 bases and J by 5 bases, with 10 bases left in between. CDR3 region: CASTGAKDTQYF. CDR3 in DNA: TGTGCCAGCACGGGGGCCAAAGATACGCAGTATTTT.

This clone was recorded a few times. In DNA form, the CDR3 reads TGTGCCAGTAGTATGACTGGATGGAGCACAGATACGCAGTATTTT. It translates to CASSMTGWSTDTQYF. The J gene is TRBJ2-3, the V gene TRBV19; D gene uncertain. The CDR3 has 15 residues. V was trimmed by 3 bases and J by 0 bases, leaving 10 bases between them. CDR1 and CDR2 from the germline V gene are LNHDA and SQIVND (reference sequence).

The rearrangement joins TRBV7-9 to TRBJ2-1; 7 bases are a match to TRBD2. Germline CDR1 SEHNR, CDR2 FQNEAQ (reference sequence). V lost 5 bases, J lost 1 base, and 8 bases stayed unmatched. The CDR3 sequence is 16 residues long. The chain's CDR3 is CASSSQLARSYNEQFF. For the CDR3, the DNA is TGTGCCAGCAGCAGCCAACTAGCGCGATCCTACAATGAGCAGTTCTTC.

This clone was picked up one time. This chain uses TRBV13 with TRBJ2-1; 10 bases match TRBD2. The CDR3 contains 15 residues. Germline V gene lookup returns CDR1 PRHDT and CDR2 FYEKMQ (reference sequence). Unmatched junction bases numbered 12, after V lost 5 bases and J lost 11 bases. CDR3 protein: CASSPQGLASIKQFF. The CDR3 nucleotides are TGTGCCAGCAGCCCCCAGGGACTAGCGTCAATTAAGCAGTTCTTC.

CDR3 amino acids: CAWSHGVYEQYF. The CDR3 nucleotides read TGTGCCTGGAGTCACGGTGTTTACGAGCAGTACTTC. The V and J genes are TRBV30 and TRBJ2-7; unclear D gene. Trimming took off 2 bases at V and 4 bases at J, with 9 bases between the two ends. This CDR3 has 12 residues. The germline V gene encodes CDR1 GTSNPN and CDR2 SVGIG (reference sequence).

The rearrangement joins TRBV13 to TRBJ1-1, with D hard to call. Germline V gene lookup returns CDR1 PRHDT and CDR2 FYEKMQ (reference sequence). This CDR3 spans 18 amino acids. The ends were cut back, 5 bases at V and 2 bases at J, with 24 bases in the middle. For the CDR3, the DNA is TGTGCCAGCAGCAACCAGCGGGTCCCGGTCGTGGGTAACACTGAAGCTTTCTTT. Its translation: CASSNQRVPVVGNTEAFF.

In this sample, this clone turned up once. Within the sample, other DNA sequences also encode this same CDR3. This rearrangement joins TRBV5-1 to TRBJ2-5; 13 nucleotides match TRBD2. Trimming cost V 4 bases and J 2 bases; bases outside gene matches: 2. Germline CDR1 and CDR2: SGHRS and YFSETQ. This CDR3 has 15 amino acids. The CDR3 reads CASSLGLAGQETQYF. CDR3 in DNA: TGCGCCAGCAGCCTGGGACTAGCGGGGCAAGAGACCCAGTACTTC.

This chain links TRBV6-1 with TRBJ1-2; 8 bases fit TRBD1. Looked up from germline, CDR1 is MNHNS and CDR2 is SASEGT. Germline trimming cut 3 bases from V and 4 bases from J; bases unmatched to any gene: 10. The CDR3 spans 16 residues. CDR3 residues: CASSERGQALGYGYTF. CDR3 DNA sequence: TGTGCCAGCAGTGAGCGGGGACAGGCGTTGGGCTATGGCTACACCTTC.

The V call is TRBV2, the J call TRBJ2-7; unclear D gene. Germline V CDR1 and CDR2: SNHLY, FYNNEI. This CDR3 is built from 12 residues. The ends were cut back, 3 bases at V and 3 bases at J, with 6 bases in the middle. This CDR3 is CASSDRNYEQYF. DNA for the CDR3: TGTGCCAGCAGTGACCGAAACTACGAGCAGTACTTC.

The chain couples TRBV29-1 to TRBJ2-7; D is perhaps TRBD2 (6 bases). The CDR3 has 14 amino acids. V was shortened by 7 bases and J by 2 bases, with 18 bases between the two germline ends. Germline CDR1 reads SQVTM; CDR2 reads ANQGSEA. This CDR3 reads CSASERETPYEQYF. The CDR3 bases are TGCAGCGCCTCTGAACGGGAGACCCCCTACGAGCAGTACTTC.

This chain connects TRBV6-5 to TRBJ2-3, with 7 positions matching TRBD1. Germline CDR1 reads MNHEY; CDR2 reads SVGAGI. The CDR3 sequence is 15 residues long. J gave up 2 bases and V 4 bases, and 6 bases lay outside the gene matches. DNA for the CDR3: TGTGCCAGCAGTTCGGGACAGACTTACACAGATACGCAGTATTTT. Translating gives CASSSGQTYTDTQYF.

The rearrangement joins TRBV2 to TRBJ2-2; 11 bases align to TRBD2. V was clipped by 5 bases and J by 6 bases; unmatched bases: 14. CDR1 and CDR2 from the germline V gene are SNHLY and FYNNEI. CDR3 length: 18 amino acids. CDR3 sequence: CASSSRLAGSLGAGELFF. DNA of the CDR3: TGTGCCAGCAGTTCCCGACTAGCGGGATCGTTGGGTGCCGGGGAGCTGTTTTTT.